These 29 T cell receptor beta chains came from one sample sequenced in a study of T cell responses to AZD1222 COVID-19 vaccine. Profiled with immunoSEQ multiplex PCR; TCRdb holds only in-frame clones, not every one. The sample includes about 150,000 clones, around nine tenths of them seen just once. This specimen consisted of peripheral blood, obtained on day 0 of AZD1222 vaccination. These receptors were taken from an adult in good health.

The V and J genes are TRBV20-1 and TRBJ1-2; TRBD1 aligns across 9 bases. Germline lookup yields CDR1 DFQATT and CDR2 SNEGSKA (reference sequence). The ends lost 3 bases at V and 8 bases at J; junction bases unmatched: 7. This CDR3 has 13 amino acids. CDR3 bases: TGCAGTGCTAGTTTCCGGGACAGGGCCGGCTACACCTTC. Translated, it gives CSASFRDRAGYTF.

The count of this clone is one. CDR3 DNA sequence: TGTGCCACCAGCCGTAGCGGGAGGCACTACGAGCAGTACTTC. This gives the protein CATSRSGRHYEQYF. The genes are TRBV15 and TRBJ2-7; 10 bases fit TRBD2. Per germline, CDR1 LNHNV and CDR2 YYDKDF (reference sequence). V dropped 5 bases and J dropped 3; count of bases not matched to a gene: 4. This CDR3 has 14 amino acids.

This chain connects TRBV15 to TRBJ1-5; the D is unclear. The CDR3 loop spans 15 amino acids. V lost 5 bases and J 3 bases, leaving 14 bases between the germline ends. The V gene's germline CDR1 is LNHNV and CDR2 YYDKDF (reference sequence). The CDR3 spells CATSPYREVNQPQHF. Written as DNA, the CDR3 is TGTGCCACCAGCCCTTATAGGGAGGTCAATCAGCCCCAGCATTTT.

Here the CDR3 DNA reads TGCGCCAGCAGAAGGGACACGGGCTCCTACGAGCAGTACTTC. It yields the protein CASRRDTGSYEQYF. The gene calls are TRBV5-1 and TRBJ2-7, with D maybe TRBD1 (6 bases). Germline CDR1 SGHRS, CDR2 YFSETQ. The CDR3 length is 14 residues. Trimming took 5 bases from V and 0 from J, leaving 12 bases between them. The full variable domain, in which reference TRBV5-1 and TRBJ2-7 provide the parts outside the CDR3, is KAGVTQTPRYLIKTRGQQVTLSCSPISGHRSVSWYQQTPGQGLQFLFEYFSETQRNKGNFPGRFSGRQFSNSRSEMNVSTLELGDSALYLCASRRDTGSYEQYFGPGTRLTVT.

The chain carries TRBV5-5 and TRBJ2-1; TRBD2 aligns across 7 bases. V gave up 1 base and J gave up 2 bases; unmatched junction bases: 9. The CDR3 runs to 17 residues. The germline CDR1 and CDR2 sequences are SGHKS and YYEKEE (reference sequence). The DNA of the CDR3 is TGTGCCAGCAGCTTGCTGCAACTAGCGAACGCCTACAATGAGCAGTTCTTC. Translation gives CASSLLQLANAYNEQFF.

This clone appeared a single time. The chain couples TRBV28 to TRBJ1-5; D not resolved. Looked up from germline, CDR1 is MDHEN and CDR2 is SYDVKM. The CDR3 length is 15 residues. V was cut by 7 bases and J by 2 bases, with 15 bases left in between. CDR3 sequence (DNA): TGTGCCAGCACCGGCGAGAGTCTCGGCAATCAGCCCCAGCATTTT. Translation: CASTGESLGNQPQHF.

This chain uses TRBV11-2 with TRBJ2-7, with 11 bases lining up with TRBD2. This CDR3 region has 14 residues. Germline trimming cut 5 bases from V and 2 bases from J; bases unmatched to any gene: 2. Looked up from germline, CDR1 is SGHAT and CDR2 is FQNNGV. CDR3 DNA: TGTGCCAGCAGCCGACTAGCGGGAACCTACGAGCAGTACTTC. Its translation: CASSRLAGTYEQYF.

The chain joins TRBV14 to TRBJ2-3; 13 bases line up with TRBD2. Losses at the gene ends were 4 bases for V and 4 bases for J; bases not matched to a gene: 5. Germline V lookup: CDR1 SGHDN, CDR2 FVKESK. The CDR3 runs 16 residues. CDR3 protein: CASSPRLAGGSDTQYF. The CDR3 DNA is TGTGCCAGCAGCCCCCGACTAGCGGGAGGCTCAGATACGCAGTATTTT.

The chain carries TRBV28 and TRBJ1-4, with D tentatively TRBD1 (5 bases). Looked up from germline, CDR1 is MDHEN and CDR2 is SYDVKM. The V gene lost 2 bases and the J gene lost 4 bases, with 14 bases spanning the gap. CDR3 size: 16 residues. CDR3 amino acids: CASSLGRFRDNEKLFF. The CDR3 region has the DNA TGTGCCAGCAGTTTAGGGAGATTCAGGGATAATGAAAAACTGTTTTTT. Looking up the rest from reference TRBV28 and TRBJ1-4 gives the full variable domain: DVKVTQSSRYLVKRTGEKVFLECVQDMDHENMFWYRQDPGLGLRLIYFSYDVKMKEKGDIPEGYSVSREKKERFSLILESASTNQTSMYLCASSLGRFRDNEKLFFGSGTQLSVL.

This chain links TRBV5-6 with TRBJ2-7, with 8 bases lining up with TRBD2. With 0 bases clipped from V and 0 bases from J, the junction kept 8 bases outside the gene matches. This CDR3 is built from 17 residues. Germline loops: CDR1 SGHDT, CDR2 YYEEEE. The CDR3 DNA reads as TGTGCCAGCAGCTTGGGGCCTACTAGCGGTTCCTCCTACGAGCAGTACTTC. Protein sequence: CASSLGPTSGSSYEQYF.

V gene TRBV10-3 combines with J gene TRBJ2-5; 11 positions match TRBD2. The CDR3 extends over 16 amino acids. V gave up 9 bases and J gave up 4 bases; unmatched junction bases: 13. Germline assignment: CDR1 ENHRY and CDR2 SYGVKD. CDR3: CAIGTSGAPGRETQYF. CDR3 nucleotide sequence: TGTGCCATAGGGACTAGCGGAGCCCCTGGACGAGAGACCCAGTACTTC.

The rearrangement joins TRBV7-2 to TRBJ2-7; 8 positions match TRBD2. This CDR3 is built from 12 residues. CDR1 SGHTA and CDR2 FQGNSA come from the germline V gene. The V segment lost 5 bases and the J segment 7 bases; nucleotides outside the gene matches: 4. The CDR3 sequence: CASSPSGREQYF. For the CDR3, the DNA is TGTGCCAGCAGCCCTAGCGGGCGGGAGCAGTACTTC.

The chain carries TRBV9 and TRBJ2-7; 7 nucleotides line up with TRBD1. The CDR3 consists of 13 residues. Losses at the gene ends were 4 bases for V and 3 bases for J; bases not matched to a gene: 4. CDR1 and CDR2 from the germline V gene are SGDLS and YYNGEE. The CDR3 spells CASSPRDSYEQYF. CDR3 sequence (DNA): TGTGCCAGCAGCCCCCGGGACAGCTACGAGCAGTACTTC. Based on the CDR3 plus reference TRBV9 and TRBJ2-7, the full variable domain is DSGVTQTPKHLITATGQRVTLRCSPRSGDLSVYWYQQSLDQGLQFLIQYYNGEERAKGNILERFSAQQFPDLHSELNLSSLELGDSALYFCASSPRDSYEQYFGPGTRLTVT.

This clone was seen only once. The chain has TRBV11-1 and TRBJ2-3; 9 nucleotides match TRBD2. The CDR3 consists of 15 residues. The ends lost 0 bases at V and 7 bases at J; junction bases unmatched: 5. Germline CDR1 SGHAT, CDR2 FQDESV (reference sequence). CDR3 amino acids: CASSLASGSVNTQYF. Written as DNA, the CDR3 is TGTGCCAGCAGCTTAGCTAGCGGGAGCGTGAATACGCAGTATTTT.

J is TRBJ1-1 and V is TRBV5-8; the D gene is possibly TRBD1 (5 bases). With 5 bases removed from V and 11 bases from J, the gap between germline ends came to 16 bases. This CDR3 spans 12 amino acids. Germline CDR1 SGHTS, CDR2 YDEGEE. CDR3 DNA sequence: TGTGCCAGCAGTAGAGGGACCGATGGGGCTTTCTTT. The encoded protein is CASSRGTDGAFF. Based on the CDR3 plus reference TRBV5-8 and TRBJ1-1, the full variable domain is EAGVTQSPTHLIKTRGQQATLRCSPISGHTSVYWYQQALGLGLQFLLWYDEGEERNRGNFPPRFSGRQFPNYSSELNVNALELEDSALYLCASSRGTDGAFFGQGTRLTVV.

The rearrangement links TRBV7-2 to TRBJ2-3; TRBD1 aligns across 8 bases. This CDR3 is built from 15 residues. Trimming cost V 5 bases and J 6 bases; bases outside gene matches: 10. Germline V lookup: CDR1 SGHTA, CDR2 FQGNSA. The CDR3 DNA reads as TGTGCCAGCAGCCTTCAGGGGGCGGTTCCGGATACGCAGTATTTT. Translated: CASSLQGAVPDTQYF.

The rearrangement uses TRBV4-2 and TRBJ2-1; D uncertain. The V gene's germline CDR1 is LGHNA and CDR2 YNFKEQ. V was shortened by 1 base and J by 0 bases, with 10 bases between the two germline ends. This CDR3 has 16 amino acids. CDR3 in DNA: TGTGCCAGCAGCCAAGCGGCCATGAGCTCCTACAATGAGCAGTTCTTC. Encoded protein: CASSQAAMSSYNEQFF.

The J gene is TRBJ2-2, the V gene TRBV6-2 or TRBV6-3; 10 bases map to TRBD2. V shed 5 bases, J shed 4 bases, and the junction held 7 bases outside the gene matches. This CDR3 spans 16 amino acids. Germline values: CDR1 MNHEY, CDR2 SVGEGT. The CDR3 nucleotides are TGTGCCAGCAGTGAGAATCTAGCGGGAGTCACCGGGGAGCTGTTTTTT. Translation gives CASSENLAGVTGELFF.

V and J are TRBV20-1 and TRBJ2-7; D gene uncertain. Deletions cut 3 bases from V and 4 bases from J, with 13 bases between. CDR1 is DFQATT, CDR2 SNEGSKA, per germline (reference sequence). The CDR3 has 13 amino acids. The CDR3 sequence: CSASIPTDYEQYF. The DNA for the CDR3 is TGCAGTGCTAGTATCCCTACCGATTACGAGCAGTACTTC.

The chain employs TRBV7-9 and TRBJ2-3; the D gene is possibly TRBD2 (5 bases). V dropped 1 base and J dropped 2 bases, with 13 bases sitting between them. Germline CDR1 and CDR2: SEHNR and FQNEAQ (reference sequence). The CDR3 totals 16 residues. The CDR3 nucleotides read TGTGCCAGCAGCTTAGGTGAGGGCCGACACACAGATACGCAGTATTTT. It codes for CASSLGEGRHTDTQYF.

V and J are TRBV14 and TRBJ2-7, with 11 bases matching TRBD2. The CDR3 runs to 15 residues. The junction had 2 bases not matched to a gene; V was cut back by 1 base and J by 3 bases. Germline lookup yields CDR1 SGHDN and CDR2 FVKESK. CDR3 nucleotides: TGTGCCAGCAGCCAAGGCACTAGCGGGAGCTACGAGCAGTACTTC. This encodes CASSQGTSGSYEQYF. The variable domain in full, with the rest retrieved from reference TRBV14 and TRBJ2-7, is EAGVTQFPSHSVIEKGQTVTLRCDPISGHDNLYWYRRVMGKEIKFLLHFVKESKQDESGMPNNRFLAERTGGTYSTLKVQPAELEDSGVYFCASSQGTSGSYEQYFGPGTRLTVT.

The gene calls are TRBV9 and TRBJ1-6, with TRBD1 identical over 9 bases. Germline CDR1 reads SGDLS; CDR2 reads YYNGEE. This CDR3 has 15 amino acids. J gave up 10 bases and V 3 bases, and 8 bases lay outside the gene matches. The CDR3 loop reads CASSAPGQGGSPLHF. The DNA for the CDR3 is TGTGCCAGCAGCGCCCCGGGACAGGGAGGATCACCCCTCCACTTT.

The rearrangement joins TRBV9 to TRBJ2-2; 7 bases are shared with TRBD1. Germline V gene sequence: CDR1 SGDLS, CDR2 YYNGEE. The length of the CDR3 is 15 residues. Trimming cost V 3 bases and J 1 base; bases outside gene matches: 3. CDR3 sequence reads: CASSADRENTGELFF. The CDR3 DNA reads as TGTGCCAGCAGCGCCGACAGGGAGAACACCGGGGAGCTGTTTTTT.

This clone was seen only once. The rearrangement joins TRBV21-1 to TRBJ1-2; TRBD1, as called in the table, went unchecked against the DNA. TRBV21-1 corresponds to a pseudogene. The CDR3 spans 17 residues. The CDR3 DNA is TGTGCCAGCAGCATACCAAACCGGGACAGGGGGCCTTATGGCTACACCTTC. Translating it yields CASSIPNRDRGPYGYTF.

This clone was counted once. CDR3 amino acids: CASSEPGPYPQYF. Here the CDR3 DNA reads TGTGCCAGCAGTGAACCGGGGCCCTATCCCCAGTACTTC. This chain links TRBV25-1 with TRBJ2-5, with D perhaps TRBD1 or TRBD2 (5 bases each). Germline V gene sequence: CDR1 MGHDK, CDR2 SYGVNS. This CDR3 comprises 13 residues. V lost 2 bases, J lost 9 bases, and 13 bases lay in between.

CDR3 nucleotide sequence: TGTGCCAGCAGTGATAGGACTAGCGGGATAGACAATGAGCAGTTCTTC. Translated: CASSDRTSGIDNEQFF. The chain combines TRBV25-1 with TRBJ2-1; 12 positions match TRBD2. This CDR3 has 16 amino acids. With V trimmed by 3 bases and J by 5 bases, 5 bases remained unmatched. The germline gives CDR1 MGHDK, CDR2 SYGVNS.

The chain carries TRBV2 and TRBJ2-5, with D tentatively TRBD2 (5 bases). The CDR3 is 13 amino acids. CDR1 and CDR2 (germline): SNHLY, FYNNEI. Trimming took off 1 base at V and 11 bases at J, with 14 bases between the two ends. The CDR3 loop is CASSEVPKGAQYF. CDR3 nucleotide sequence: TGTGCCAGCAGTGAAGTTCCGAAGGGAGCGCAGTACTTC.

The gene calls are TRBV2 and TRBJ2-1; 10 bases match TRBD2. The V gene's germline CDR1 is SNHLY and CDR2 FYNNEI. This CDR3 spans 14 amino acids. The ends lost 6 bases at V and 7 bases at J; junction bases unmatched: 6. CDR3 nucleotide sequence: TGTGCCAGCAGGAAGGGACTAGCGTTGAATGAGCAGTTCTTC. This codes for CASRKGLALNEQFF.

This clone was counted once. The chain links TRBV29-1 to TRBJ2-2; 9 bases line up with TRBD2. The V segment lost 3 bases and the J segment 4 bases; nucleotides outside the gene matches: 3. CDR3 length equals 14 residues. Germline V gene lookup returns CDR1 SQVTM and CDR2 ANQGSEA. CDR3 nucleotides: TGCAGCGTTGAGAGGCGGGAGGGCACCGGGGAGCTGTTTTTT. This translates into CSVERREGTGELFF.